This TCR beta chain was profiled in a study of blood T cells in healthy people across ages. Then a second PCR, running roughly 7 to 11 cycles, was carried out with a sample-barcoded 5' primer and a J-beta primer mix. Unique molecular identifiers of 12 random nucleotides labeled each cDNA. TCRdb recomputed calls from the 5' RACE reads with MiXCR, one row per CDR3 protein. This table has 1.4 million to 1.5 million distinct CDR3 sequences, roughly 40% appearing once. The CDR3 runs 14 residues. Germline lookup yields CDR1 ENHRY and CDR2 SYGVKD. With V trimmed by 3 bases and J by 10 bases, 8 bases remained unmatched.

The sequence was collected from a young woman in good health. The genes are TRBV10-3 and TRBJ2-1; TRBD2 aligns across 8 bases. Source material: blood. CDR3: CAISDSGGDLEQFF. For the CDR3, the DNA is TGTGCCATCAGTGACTCGGGAGGGGACTTAGAGCAGTTCTTC.